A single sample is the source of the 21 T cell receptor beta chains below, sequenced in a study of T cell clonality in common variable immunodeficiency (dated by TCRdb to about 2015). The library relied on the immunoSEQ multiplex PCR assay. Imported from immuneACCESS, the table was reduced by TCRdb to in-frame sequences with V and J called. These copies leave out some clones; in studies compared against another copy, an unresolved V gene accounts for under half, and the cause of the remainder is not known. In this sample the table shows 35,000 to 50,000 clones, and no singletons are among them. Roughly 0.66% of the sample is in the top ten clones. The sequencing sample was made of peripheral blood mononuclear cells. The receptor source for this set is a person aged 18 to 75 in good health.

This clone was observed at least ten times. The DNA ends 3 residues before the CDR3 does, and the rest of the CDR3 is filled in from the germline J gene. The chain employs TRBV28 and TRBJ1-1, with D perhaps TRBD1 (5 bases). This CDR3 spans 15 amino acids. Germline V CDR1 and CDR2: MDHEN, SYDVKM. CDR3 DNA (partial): TGTGCCACCGGCAAAGGGACTAGCGGGAGGAGGGCG. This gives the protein CATGKGTSGRRA. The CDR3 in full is CATGKGTSGRRAAFF.

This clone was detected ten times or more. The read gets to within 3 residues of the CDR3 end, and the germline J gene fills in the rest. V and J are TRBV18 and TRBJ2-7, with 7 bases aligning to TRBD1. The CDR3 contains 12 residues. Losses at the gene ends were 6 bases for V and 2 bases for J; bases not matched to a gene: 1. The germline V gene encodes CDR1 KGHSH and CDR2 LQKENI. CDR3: CASSGTAYEQYF. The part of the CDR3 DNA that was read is TGTGCCAGCTCCGGGACAGCCTACGAG.

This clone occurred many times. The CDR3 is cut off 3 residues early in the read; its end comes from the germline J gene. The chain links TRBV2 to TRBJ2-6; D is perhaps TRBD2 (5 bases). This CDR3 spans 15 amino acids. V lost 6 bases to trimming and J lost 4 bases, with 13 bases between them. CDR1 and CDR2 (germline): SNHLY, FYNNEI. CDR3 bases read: TGTGCCAGCAGCGCCTCGCGGGCCGGGGCCAACGTC. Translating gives CASSASRAGANV. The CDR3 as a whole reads CASSASRAGANVLTF.

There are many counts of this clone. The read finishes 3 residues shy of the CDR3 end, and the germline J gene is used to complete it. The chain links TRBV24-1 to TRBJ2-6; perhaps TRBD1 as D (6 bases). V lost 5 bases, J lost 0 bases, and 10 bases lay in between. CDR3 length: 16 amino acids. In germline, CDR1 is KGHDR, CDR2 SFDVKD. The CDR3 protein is CATSAWTVSGANVLTF. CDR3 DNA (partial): TGTGCCACCAGTGCCTGGACAGTCTCTGGGGCCAACGTC.

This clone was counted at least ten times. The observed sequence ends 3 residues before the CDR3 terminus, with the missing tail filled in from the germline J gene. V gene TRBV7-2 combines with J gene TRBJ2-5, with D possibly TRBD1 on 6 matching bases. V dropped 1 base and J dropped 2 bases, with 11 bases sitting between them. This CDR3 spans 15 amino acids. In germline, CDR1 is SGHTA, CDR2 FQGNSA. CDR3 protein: CASSLGDTRQETQYF. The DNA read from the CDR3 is TGTGCCAGCAGCTTAGGGGACACCCGACAAGAGACC. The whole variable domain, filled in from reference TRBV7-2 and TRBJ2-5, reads GAGVSQSPSNKVTEKGKDVELRCDPISGHTALYWYRQSLGQGLEFLIYFQGNSAPDKSGLPSDRFSAERTGGSVSTLTIQRTQQEDSAVYLCASSLGDTRQETQYFGPGTRLLVL.

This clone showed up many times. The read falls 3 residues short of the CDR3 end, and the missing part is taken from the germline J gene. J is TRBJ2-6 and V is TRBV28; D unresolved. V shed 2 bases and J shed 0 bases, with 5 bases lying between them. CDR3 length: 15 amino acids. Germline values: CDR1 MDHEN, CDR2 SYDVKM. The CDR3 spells CASSLLSSGANVLTF. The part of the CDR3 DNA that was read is TGTGCCAGCAGTTTACTGTCCTCTGGGGCCAACGTC. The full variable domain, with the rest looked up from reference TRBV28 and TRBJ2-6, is DVKVTQSSRYLVKRTGEKVFLECVQDMDHENMFWYRQDPGLGLRLIYFSYDVKMKEKGDIPEGYSVSREKKERFSLILESASTNQTSMYLCASSLLSSGANVLTFGAGSRLTVL.

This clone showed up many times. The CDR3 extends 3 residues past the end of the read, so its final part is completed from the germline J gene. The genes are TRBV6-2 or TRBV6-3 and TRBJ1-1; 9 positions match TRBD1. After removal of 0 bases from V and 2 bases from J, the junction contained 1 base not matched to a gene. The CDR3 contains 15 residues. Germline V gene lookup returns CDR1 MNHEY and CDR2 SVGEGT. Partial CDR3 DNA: TGTGCCAGCAGTTACTCGGGACAGGGCAACACTGAA. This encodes CASSYSGQGNTE. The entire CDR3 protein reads CASSYSGQGNTEAFF.

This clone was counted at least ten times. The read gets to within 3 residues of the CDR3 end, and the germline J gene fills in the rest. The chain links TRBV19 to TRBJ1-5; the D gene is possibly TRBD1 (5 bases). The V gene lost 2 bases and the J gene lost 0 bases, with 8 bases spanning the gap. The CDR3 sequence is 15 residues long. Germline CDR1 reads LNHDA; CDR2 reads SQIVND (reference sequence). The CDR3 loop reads CASSIKTASNQPQHF. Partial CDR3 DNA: TGTGCCAGTAGTATAAAGACAGCTAGCAATCAGCCC.

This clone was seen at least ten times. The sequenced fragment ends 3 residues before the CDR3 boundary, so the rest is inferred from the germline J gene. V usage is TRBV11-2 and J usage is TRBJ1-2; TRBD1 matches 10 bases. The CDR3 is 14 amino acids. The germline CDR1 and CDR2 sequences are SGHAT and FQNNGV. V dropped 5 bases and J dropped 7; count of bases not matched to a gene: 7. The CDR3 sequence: CASSPRQGAVGYTF. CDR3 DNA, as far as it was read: TGTGCCAGCAGCCCACGACAGGGGGCAGTTGGC.

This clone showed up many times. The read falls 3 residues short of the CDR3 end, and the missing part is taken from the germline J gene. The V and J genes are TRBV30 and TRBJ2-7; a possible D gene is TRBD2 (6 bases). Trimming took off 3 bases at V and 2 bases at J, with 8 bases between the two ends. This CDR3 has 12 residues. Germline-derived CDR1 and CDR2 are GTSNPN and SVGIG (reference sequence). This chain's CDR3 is CAWSRTTYEQYF. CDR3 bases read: TGTGCCTGGAGCAGGACTACCTACGAG.

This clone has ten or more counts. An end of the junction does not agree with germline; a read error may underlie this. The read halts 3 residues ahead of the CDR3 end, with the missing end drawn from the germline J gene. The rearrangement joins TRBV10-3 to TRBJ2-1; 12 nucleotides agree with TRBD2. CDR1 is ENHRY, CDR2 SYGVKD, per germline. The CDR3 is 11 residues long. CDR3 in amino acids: CVTSGGNEQFF. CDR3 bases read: TGCGTGACTAGCGGGGGCAATGAG.

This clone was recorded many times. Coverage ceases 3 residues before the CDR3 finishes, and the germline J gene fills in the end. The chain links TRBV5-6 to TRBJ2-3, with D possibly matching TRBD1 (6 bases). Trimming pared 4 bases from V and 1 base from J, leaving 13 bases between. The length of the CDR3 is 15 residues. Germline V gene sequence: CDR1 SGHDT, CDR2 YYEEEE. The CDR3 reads CASSQQGRGTDTQYF. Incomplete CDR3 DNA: TGTGCCAGCAGCCAACAGGGTAGGGGCACAGATACG.

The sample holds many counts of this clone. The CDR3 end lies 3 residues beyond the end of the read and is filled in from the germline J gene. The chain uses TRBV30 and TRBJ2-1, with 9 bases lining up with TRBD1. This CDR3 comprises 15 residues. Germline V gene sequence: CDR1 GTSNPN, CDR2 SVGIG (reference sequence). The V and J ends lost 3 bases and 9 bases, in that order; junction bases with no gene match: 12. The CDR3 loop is CAWRAGDRDLGEQFF. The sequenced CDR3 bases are TGTGCCTGGAGGGCGGGGGACAGGGATTTAGGTGAG.

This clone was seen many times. CDR3 bases read: TGTGCCAGCTCACTTGGACTAGCGGGAGGGCCAGAGACC. This translates into CASSLGLAGGPET. In full, the CDR3 is CASSLGLAGGPETQYF. This sequence joins TRBV18 and TRBJ2-5; 15 nucleotides align to TRBD2. The read ends 3 residues early relative to the CDR3; the germline J gene fills the gap. Per germline, CDR1 KGHSH and CDR2 LQKENI. There are 16 residues in the CDR3. Trimming removed 4 bases from V and 4 bases from J; junction bases left unmatched: 4.

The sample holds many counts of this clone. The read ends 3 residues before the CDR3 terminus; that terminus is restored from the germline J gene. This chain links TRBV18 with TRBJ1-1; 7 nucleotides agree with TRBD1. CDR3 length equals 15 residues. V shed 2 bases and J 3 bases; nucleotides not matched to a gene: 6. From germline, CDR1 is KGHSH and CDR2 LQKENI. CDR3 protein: CASSPRTGEDTEAFF. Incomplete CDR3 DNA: TGTGCCAGCTCACCAAGAACAGGGGAAGACACTGAA.

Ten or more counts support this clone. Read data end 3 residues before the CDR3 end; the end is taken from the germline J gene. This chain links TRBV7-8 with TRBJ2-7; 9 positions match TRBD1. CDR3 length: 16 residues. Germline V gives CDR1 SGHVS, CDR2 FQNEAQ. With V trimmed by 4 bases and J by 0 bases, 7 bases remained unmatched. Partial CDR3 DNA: TGTGCCAGCAGCTCCCCCGGGACAGGGCCCTCCTACGAG. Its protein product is CASSSPGTGPSYE. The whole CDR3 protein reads CASSSPGTGPSYEQYF.

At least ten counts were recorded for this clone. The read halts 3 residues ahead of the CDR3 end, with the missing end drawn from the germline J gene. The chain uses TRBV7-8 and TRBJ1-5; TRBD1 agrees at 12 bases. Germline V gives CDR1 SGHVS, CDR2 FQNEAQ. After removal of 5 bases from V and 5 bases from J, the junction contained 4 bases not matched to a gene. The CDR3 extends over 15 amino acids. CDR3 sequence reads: CASSPGQGAYQPQHF. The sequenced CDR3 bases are TGTGCCAGCAGCCCGGGACAGGGGGCTTATCAGCCC.

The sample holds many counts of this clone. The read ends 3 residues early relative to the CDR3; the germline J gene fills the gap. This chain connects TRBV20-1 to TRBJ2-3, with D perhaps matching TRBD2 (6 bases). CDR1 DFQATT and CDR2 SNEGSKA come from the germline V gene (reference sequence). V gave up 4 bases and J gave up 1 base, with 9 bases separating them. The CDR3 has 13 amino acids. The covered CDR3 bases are TGCAGTGCTAAAGGGGAGGGCACAGATACG. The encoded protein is CSAKGEGTDT. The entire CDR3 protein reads CSAKGEGTDTQYF.

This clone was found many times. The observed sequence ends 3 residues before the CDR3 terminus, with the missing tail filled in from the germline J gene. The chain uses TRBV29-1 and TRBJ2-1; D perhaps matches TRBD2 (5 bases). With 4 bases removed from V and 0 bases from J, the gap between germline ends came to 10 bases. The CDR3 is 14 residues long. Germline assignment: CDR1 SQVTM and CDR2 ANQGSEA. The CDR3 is CSVGATSSYNEQFF. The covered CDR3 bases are TGCAGCGTTGGGGCCACTAGCTCCTACAATGAG.

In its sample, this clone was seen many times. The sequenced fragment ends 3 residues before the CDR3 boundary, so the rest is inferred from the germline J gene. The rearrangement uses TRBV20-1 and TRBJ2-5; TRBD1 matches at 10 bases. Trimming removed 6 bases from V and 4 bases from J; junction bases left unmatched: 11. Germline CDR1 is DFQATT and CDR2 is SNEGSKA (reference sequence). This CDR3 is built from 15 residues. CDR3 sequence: CSARRDRGSGETQYF. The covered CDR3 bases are TGCAGTGCAAGAAGGGACAGGGGCTCAGGAGAGACC.

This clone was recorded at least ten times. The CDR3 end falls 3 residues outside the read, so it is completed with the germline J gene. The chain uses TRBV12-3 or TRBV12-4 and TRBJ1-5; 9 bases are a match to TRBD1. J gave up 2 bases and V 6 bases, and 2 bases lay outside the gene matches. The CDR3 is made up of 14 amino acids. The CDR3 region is CASSRQGGNQPQHF. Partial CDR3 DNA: TGTGCCAGCAGCCGACAGGGGGGCAATCAGCCC.